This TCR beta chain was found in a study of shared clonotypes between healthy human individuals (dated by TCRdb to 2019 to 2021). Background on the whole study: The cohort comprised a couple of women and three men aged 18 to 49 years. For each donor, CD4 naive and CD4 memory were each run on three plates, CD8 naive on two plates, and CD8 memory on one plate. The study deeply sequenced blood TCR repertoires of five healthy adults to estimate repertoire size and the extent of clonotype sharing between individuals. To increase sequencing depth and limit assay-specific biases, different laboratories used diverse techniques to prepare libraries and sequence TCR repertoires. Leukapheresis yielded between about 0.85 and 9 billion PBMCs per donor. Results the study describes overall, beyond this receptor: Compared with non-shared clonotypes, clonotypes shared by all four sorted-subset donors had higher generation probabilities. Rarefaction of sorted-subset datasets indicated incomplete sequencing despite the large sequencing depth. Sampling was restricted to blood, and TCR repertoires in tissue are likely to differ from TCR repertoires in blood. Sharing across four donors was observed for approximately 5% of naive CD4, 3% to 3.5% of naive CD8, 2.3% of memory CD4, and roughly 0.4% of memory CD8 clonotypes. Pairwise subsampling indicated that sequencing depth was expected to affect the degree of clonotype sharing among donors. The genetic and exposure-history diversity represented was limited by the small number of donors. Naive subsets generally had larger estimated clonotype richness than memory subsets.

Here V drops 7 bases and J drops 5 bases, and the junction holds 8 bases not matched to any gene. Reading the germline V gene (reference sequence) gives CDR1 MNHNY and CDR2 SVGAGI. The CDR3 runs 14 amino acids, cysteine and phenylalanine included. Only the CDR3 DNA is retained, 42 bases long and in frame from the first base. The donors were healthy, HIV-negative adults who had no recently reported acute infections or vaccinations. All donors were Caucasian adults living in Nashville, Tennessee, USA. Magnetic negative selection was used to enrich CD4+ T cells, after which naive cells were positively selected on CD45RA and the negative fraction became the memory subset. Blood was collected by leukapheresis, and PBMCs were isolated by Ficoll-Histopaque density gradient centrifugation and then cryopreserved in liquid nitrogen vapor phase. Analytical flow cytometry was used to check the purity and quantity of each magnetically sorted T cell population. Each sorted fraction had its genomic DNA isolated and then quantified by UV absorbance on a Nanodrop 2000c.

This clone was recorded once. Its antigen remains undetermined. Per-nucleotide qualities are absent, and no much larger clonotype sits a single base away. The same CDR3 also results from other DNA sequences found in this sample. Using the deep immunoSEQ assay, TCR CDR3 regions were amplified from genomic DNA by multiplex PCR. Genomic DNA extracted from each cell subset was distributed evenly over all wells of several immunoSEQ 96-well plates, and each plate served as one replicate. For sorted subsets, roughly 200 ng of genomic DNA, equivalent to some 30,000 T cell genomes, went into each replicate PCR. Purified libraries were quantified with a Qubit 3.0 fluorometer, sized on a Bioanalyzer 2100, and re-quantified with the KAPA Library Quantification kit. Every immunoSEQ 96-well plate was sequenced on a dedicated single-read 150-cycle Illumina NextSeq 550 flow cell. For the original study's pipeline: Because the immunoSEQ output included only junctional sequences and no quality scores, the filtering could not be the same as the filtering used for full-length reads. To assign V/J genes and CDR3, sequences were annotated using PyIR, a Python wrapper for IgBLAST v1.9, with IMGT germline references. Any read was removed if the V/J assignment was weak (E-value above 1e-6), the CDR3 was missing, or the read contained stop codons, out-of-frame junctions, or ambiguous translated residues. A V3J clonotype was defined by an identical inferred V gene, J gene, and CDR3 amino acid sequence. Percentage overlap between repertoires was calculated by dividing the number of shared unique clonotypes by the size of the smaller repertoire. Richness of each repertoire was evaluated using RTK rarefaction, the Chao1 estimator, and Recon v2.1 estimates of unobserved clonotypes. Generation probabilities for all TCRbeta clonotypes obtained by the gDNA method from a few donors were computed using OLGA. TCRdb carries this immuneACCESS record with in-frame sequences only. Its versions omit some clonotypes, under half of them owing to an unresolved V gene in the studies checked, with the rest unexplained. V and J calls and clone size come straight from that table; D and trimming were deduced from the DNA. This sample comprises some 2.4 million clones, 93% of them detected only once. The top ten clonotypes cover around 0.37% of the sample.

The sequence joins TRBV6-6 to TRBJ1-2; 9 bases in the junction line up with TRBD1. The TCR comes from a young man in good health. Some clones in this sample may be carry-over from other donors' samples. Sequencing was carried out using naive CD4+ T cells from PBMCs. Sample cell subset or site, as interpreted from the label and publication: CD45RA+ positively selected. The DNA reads TGTGCCAGCAACCAGGGACAGGGTCGGTATGGCTACACCTTC. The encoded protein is CASNQGQGRYGYTF.